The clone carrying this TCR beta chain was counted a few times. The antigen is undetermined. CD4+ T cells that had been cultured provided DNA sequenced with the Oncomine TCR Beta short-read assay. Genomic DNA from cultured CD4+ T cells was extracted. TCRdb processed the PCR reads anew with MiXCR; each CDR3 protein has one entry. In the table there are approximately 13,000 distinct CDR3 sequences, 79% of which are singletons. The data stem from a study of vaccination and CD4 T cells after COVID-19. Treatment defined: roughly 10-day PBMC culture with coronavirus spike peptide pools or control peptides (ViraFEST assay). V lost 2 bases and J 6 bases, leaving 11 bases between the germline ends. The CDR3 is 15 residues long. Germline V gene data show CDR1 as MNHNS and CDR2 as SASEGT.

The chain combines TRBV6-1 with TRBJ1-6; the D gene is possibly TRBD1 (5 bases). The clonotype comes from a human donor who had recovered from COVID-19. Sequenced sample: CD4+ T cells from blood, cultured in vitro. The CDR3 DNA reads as TGTGCCAGCAGTGAACAGGGAGCGGGTAATTCACCCCTCCACTTT. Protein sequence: CASSEQGAGNSPLHF.